The T cell receptor beta chain under discussion was sequenced for a study of cytomegalovirus exposure and HLA in healthy donors. Germline V gene lookup returns CDR1 MNHEY and CDR2 SVGAGI. The CDR3 is 14 amino acids. The V end lost 11 bases, the J end lost 6 bases, and 19 bases lay between the germline ends. This clone was seen more than once but under ten times. Vbeta (60) and Jbeta (13) primers were used in the PCR. Assay used: immunoSEQ multiplex PCR; TCRdb lists only in-frame clones, some missing. The table lists 150,000 or so clones, more than 75% of them singletons. Sequencing used PBMCs. This receptor was obtained from a young man in good health and CMV-seropositive. This chain links TRBV6-5 with TRBJ1-4; D is unclear. This chain's CDR3 is CASGVPRGDEKLFF. The CDR3 nucleotides read TGTGCCTCCGGTGTCCCCCGCGGGGATGAAAAACTGTTTTTT.